What follows are 9 T cell receptor beta chains derived from one specimen sequenced in a study of radiotherapy plus CTLA-4 blockade in lung cancer listed by TCRdb under 2018. Library preparation was by the immunoSEQ multiplex PCR assay. The source is immuneACCESS, and TCRdb retained only in-frame sequences with V and J called. Part of the clones is not carried over; for the studies checked, unresolved V genes explain less than half of this, and the remainder is unexplained. This sample is represented by about 62,000 clones; approximately 76% of them were singletons. In total, the top ten clones hold approximately 2.9% of the sample. The sample consisted of peripheral blood, taken from a patient treated with radiotherapy plus ipilimumab. The receptors shown here come from a human donor with non-small cell lung cancer who had a complete response to radiotherapy plus ipilimumab.

CDR3 residues: CASSQTLTVGYTF. The CDR3 nucleotides read TGTGCCAGCAGCCAAACCCTAACAGTCGGCTACACCTTC. The chain employs TRBV14 and TRBJ1-2; D remains unclear. Trimming removed 2 bases from V and 8 bases from J, with 12 bases in between. The CDR3 is 13 residues long. Germline V gene sequence: CDR1 SGHDN, CDR2 FVKESK.

This chain uses TRBV27 with TRBJ1-4, with 9 nucleotides matching TRBD1. The V gene end was trimmed by 6 bases and the J gene end by 5 bases; junction bases not matched to a gene: 10. The CDR3 has 16 residues. CDR1 and CDR2 (germline): MNHEY, SMNVEV (reference sequence). The chain's CDR3 is CASRPIGTGRNEKLFF. In nucleotides, the CDR3 is TGTGCCAGCAGACCAATCGGGACAGGGCGGAATGAAAAACTGTTTTTT. Filled out from reference TRBV27 and TRBJ1-4, the complete variable domain reads EAQVTQNPRYLITVTGKKLTVTCSQNMNHEYMSWYRQDPGLGLRQIYYSMNVEVTDKGDVPEGYKVSRKEKRNFPLILESPSPNQTSLYFCASRPIGTGRNEKLFFGSGTQLSVL.

The rearrangement joins TRBV19 to TRBJ2-3; 7 bases align to TRBD1. CDR1 LNHDA and CDR2 SQIVND come from the germline V gene (reference sequence). The CDR3 totals 15 residues. V lost 5 bases, J lost 8 bases, and 13 bases stayed unmatched. CDR3 coding DNA: TGTGCCAGTAGTCCCGATCGAAGACAGGGCGCTACGCAGTATTTT. Translated, it gives CASSPDRRQGATQYF.

The chain couples TRBV6-4 to TRBJ1-6; D is possibly TRBD1 (6 bases). The CDR3 runs 15 residues. V gave up 4 bases and J gave up 13 bases, with 20 bases separating them. Germline CDR1 MRHNA, CDR2 SNTAGT. CDR3 coding DNA: TGTGCCAGCAGTGCCAATCAGGGGCCTGCCGCCCCCCTCCACTTT. The encoded protein is CASSANQGPAAPLHF.

The genes are TRBV30 and TRBJ2-1; unclear D gene. This CDR3 contains 12 residues. Germline values: CDR1 GTSNPN, CDR2 SVGIG (reference sequence). V was cut by 0 bases and J by 9 bases, with 9 bases left in between. The CDR3: CAWSVRVGEQFF. CDR3 bases: TGTGCCTGGAGTGTACGGGTAGGTGAGCAGTTCTTC.

This chain connects TRBV5-1 to TRBJ2-7, with 9 bases matching TRBD2. V lost 3 bases and J lost 8; bases outside the gene matches: 12. Germline CDR1 and CDR2: SGHRS and YFSETQ. The CDR3 extends over 15 amino acids. The CDR3, as DNA: TGCGCCAGCAGCTCGGCTAGCGGGGTGACACAGAAGCAGTACTTC. This gives the protein CASSSASGVTQKQYF.

J is TRBJ2-7 and V is TRBV29-1; the match to TRBD1 covers 10 bases. V lost 0 bases to trimming and J lost 3 bases; unmatched junction nucleotides: 5. The CDR3 contains 15 residues. CDR1 and CDR2 (germline): SQVTM, ANQGSEA. The DNA for the CDR3 is TGCAGCGTTGAAGAATGGACAGGGGGTTACTACGAGCAGTACTTC. Its translation: CSVEEWTGGYYEQYF.

The chain recombines TRBV18 with TRBJ2-1; 9 nucleotides match TRBD2. The CDR3 is 14 amino acids. Per germline, CDR1 KGHSH and CDR2 LQKENI. After removal of 3 bases from V and 9 bases from J, the junction contained 6 bases not matched to a gene. The CDR3 here is CASSPAGGPGEQFF. As DNA, the CDR3 is TGTGCCAGCTCACCGGCGGGAGGGCCAGGTGAGCAGTTCTTC.

The chain couples TRBV6-5 to TRBJ1-2, with 9 nucleotides matching TRBD1. J gave up 7 bases and V 0 bases, and 3 bases lay outside the gene matches. Per germline, CDR1 MNHEY and CDR2 SVGAGI. CDR3 length: 14 residues. CDR3 DNA: TGTGCCAGCAGTTACTCCAGGACAGGGGCTGGCTACACCTTC. As protein: CASSYSRTGAGYTF.